The 26 T cell receptor beta chains presented below share a single source sample, sequenced in a study of naive and memory T cell subsets listed by TCRdb under 2017. Receptor amplification or capture employed 5' RACE. TCRdb names Illumina MiSeq as the instrument used. The ligated cDNA was amplified by four rounds of PCR, in which nested alpha and beta constant region primers were used together with the SP2 primer. TCRdb passed the public sequencing reads through fastp at Q25 and MiXCR, retaining productive beta sequences. Merged by CDR3 protein, the rows form single entries marked with the most common genes and DNA. This sample lists 48,000 or so distinct CDR3 sequences; 4% to 5% were detected once. The top ten clonotypes cover 0.7% to 0.9% of the sample. The study described a robust, sensitive protocol for amplifying, sequencing and analyzing TCRs, using 3' ligation of a UMI-containing oligonucleotide to TCR cDNA.

The source is a female donor in good health.

The chain recombines TRBV6-2 or TRBV6-3 with TRBJ2-7; D is perhaps TRBD2 (6 bases). The CDR3 has 14 residues. In germline, CDR1 is MNHEY, CDR2 SVGEGT. V lost 6 bases and J 0 bases, leaving 12 bases between the germline ends. CDR3 DNA sequence: TGTGCCAGCAGACCTACCGGGAGCTCCTACGAGCAGTACTTC. Encoded protein: CASRPTGSSYEQYF.

This clonotype was detected many times. V gene TRBV13 combines with J gene TRBJ2-5; D is perhaps TRBD2 (5 bases). From germline, CDR1 is PRHDT and CDR2 FYEKMQ (reference sequence). The CDR3 is made up of 14 amino acids. Between the trimmed V and J ends, which lost 4 bases and 4 bases, there was a span of 13 bases. DNA for the CDR3: TGTGCCAGCAGCTCCCGGACCAGCGGAGAGACCCAGTACTTC. Protein sequence: CASSSRTSGETQYF. Complete variable domain (other parts from reference TRBV13 and TRBJ2-5): AAGVIQSPRHLIKEKRETATLKCYPIPRHDTVYWYQQGPGQDPQFLISFYEKMQSDKGSIPDRFSAQQFSDYHSELNMSSLELGDSALYFCASSSRTSGETQYFGPGTRLLVL.

Ten or more counts support this clonotype. The chain is built from TRBV20-1 and TRBJ1-2, with no clear D. The CDR3 spans 12 residues. Between the trimmed V and J ends, which lost 3 bases and 5 bases, there was a span of 10 bases. CDR1 DFQATT and CDR2 SNEGSKA come from the germline V gene (reference sequence). The CDR3 region is CSASQEGYGYTF. The DNA of the CDR3 is TGCAGTGCTAGCCAGGAGGGATATGGCTACACCTTC.

This clonotype was detected a few times. V and J are TRBV7-2 and TRBJ1-2, with 9 nucleotides matching TRBD1. The CDR3 is 14 residues long. V shed 0 bases and J 12 bases; nucleotides not matched to a gene: 8. Germline V gene lookup returns CDR1 SGHTA and CDR2 FQGNSA. The CDR3 DNA is TGTGCCAGCAGCTTAGCTGACAGGGGGGCAGGCGACACCTTC. It specifies CASSLADRGAGDTF.

In this sample, this clonotype turned up many times. The V call is TRBV14, the J call TRBJ2-2, with 8 bases identical to TRBD1. Unmatched junction bases numbered 11, after V lost 6 bases and J lost 5 bases. The CDR3 sequence is 16 residues long. Germline lookup yields CDR1 SGHDN and CDR2 FVKESK. Here the CDR3 DNA reads TGTGCCAGCAGTCAATTAAGGACAGGGCTGACCGGGGAGCTGTTTTTT. It specifies CASSQLRTGLTGELFF.

This clonotype has at least ten counts. The CDR3 DNA reads TGTGCCAGCAGTTTAGTTTCGGGAAATCAGCCCCAGCATTTT. Protein: CASSLVSGNQPQHF. This sequence joins TRBV28 and TRBJ1-5; D is ambiguous. V was trimmed by 2 bases and J by 4 bases, leaving 9 bases between them. Germline V lookup: CDR1 MDHEN, CDR2 SYDVKM. CDR3 length equals 14 residues.

Only one count was recorded for this clonotype. A much larger clone lies one base from this, so it may be a read error. CDR3 region: CASSLLSQYEQYF. The CDR3, as DNA: TGTGCCAGCAGCTTGCTAAGTCAATACGAGCAGTACTTC. The J gene is TRBJ2-7, the V gene TRBV7-2; no definite D call. Germline lookup yields CDR1 SGHTA and CDR2 FQGNSA. The CDR3 has 13 amino acids. V was pared by 3 bases and J by 4 bases, with 10 bases between.

Many counts were recorded for this clonotype. The chain links TRBV20-1 to TRBJ1-2, with TRBD1 identical over 7 bases. The CDR3 sequence is 18 residues long. Germline V CDR1 and CDR2: DFQATT, SNEGSKA (reference sequence). V dropped 1 base and J dropped 2; count of bases not matched to a gene: 16. CDR3 loop: CSARGEDRIHGGNYGYTF. CDR3 nucleotide sequence: TGCAGTGCTAGAGGTGAGGACAGGATCCATGGAGGGAACTATGGCTACACCTTC.

This clonotype came up many times. The CDR3 DNA reads as TGTGCCAGCCTCATTCGGGACAGCAAAGAGACCCAGTACTTC. Its translation: CASLIRDSKETQYF. The rearrangement joins TRBV18 to TRBJ2-5; 7 bases are a match to TRBD1. V was pared by 8 bases and J by 3 bases, with 9 bases of the junction left unmatched. Germline lookup yields CDR1 KGHSH and CDR2 LQKENI. The CDR3 length is 14 residues. Full variable domain (outside the CDR3, taken from reference TRBV18 and TRBJ2-5): NAGVMQNPRHLVRRRGQEARLRCSPMKGHSHVYWYRQLPEEGLKFMVYLQKENIIDESGMPKERFSAEFPKEGPSILRIQQVVRGDSAAYFCASLIRDSKETQYFGPGTRLLVL.

The CDR3 DNA is TGCAGTGCTACGACTAGCGGCCAATACAATGAGCAGTTCTTC. It specifies CSATTSGQYNEQFF. The chain employs TRBV20-1 and TRBJ2-1; 9 nucleotides align to TRBD2. The CDR3 contains 14 residues. V trimming: 4 bases; J trimming: 4 bases; junction bases outside the gene matches: 5. CDR1 and CDR2 from the germline V gene are DFQATT and SNEGSKA (reference sequence).

This clonotype was seen ten or more times. The CDR3 is CASRPGSNGAFF. The CDR3, as DNA: TGTGCCAGCAGACCGGGCTCCAACGGGGCTTTCTTT. The J gene is TRBJ1-1, the V gene TRBV6-1; no reliable D call. CDR1 is MNHNS, CDR2 SASEGT, per germline. CDR3 length equals 12 residues. Trimming cost V 6 bases and J 11 bases, with 16 bases left between them.

This clonotype was counted ten times or more. This rearrangement joins TRBV7-2 to TRBJ2-3, with D perhaps TRBD1 or TRBD2 (7 bases each). The V and J ends lost 6 bases and 5 bases respectively, with 15 bases between them. The CDR3 runs to 14 residues. Germline V CDR1 and CDR2: SGHTA, FQGNSA. CDR3 coding DNA: TGTGCCAGCAGATTACAGGGGAGGGGAGATACGCAGTATTTT. The encoded protein is CASRLQGRGDTQYF.

The sample holds many counts of this clonotype. This sequence joins TRBV7-2 and TRBJ1-1; 7 bases map to TRBD1. The CDR3 is 17 amino acids. The junction had 12 bases not matched to a gene; V was cut back by 5 bases and J by 0 bases. CDR1 is SGHTA, CDR2 FQGNSA, per germline. CDR3 sequence reads: CASSPSIRTGMNTEAFF. Here the CDR3 DNA reads TGTGCCAGCAGCCCATCAATTAGGACAGGTATGAACACTGAAGCTTTCTTT.

This clonotype was recorded many times. The chain links TRBV7-3 to TRBJ2-6; D gene unclear. There are 14 residues in the CDR3. Trimming cost V 5 bases and J 1 base, with 6 bases left between them. CDR1 and CDR2 (germline): SGHTA, FQGTGA. CDR3 sequence: CASSPSSGANVLTF. DNA of the CDR3: TGTGCCAGCAGCCCCTCGTCTGGGGCCAACGTCCTGACTTTC.

This clonotype was recorded many times. The chain couples TRBV3-1 to TRBJ1-2; a possible D gene is TRBD1 (6 bases). The V gene lost 0 bases and the J gene lost 1 base, with 9 bases spanning the gap. There are 15 residues in the CDR3. Germline lookup yields CDR1 LGHDT and CDR2 YNNKEL (reference sequence). CDR3 DNA: TGTGCCAGCAGCCAAGATCTCAGGGGTAACTATGGCTACACCTTC. Translated: CASSQDLRGNYGYTF.

This clonotype was picked up many times. The chain is built from TRBV29-1 and TRBJ2-1, with D possibly TRBD2 on 6 matching bases. This CDR3 spans 13 amino acids. Trimming removed 5 bases from V and 8 bases from J, with 16 bases in between. CDR1 and CDR2 from the germline V gene are SQVTM and ANQGSEA. The CDR3 DNA sequence: TGCAGCGTTCGGGAGCGGCATCGGGATGAGCAGTTCTTC. Translated: CSVRERHRDEQFF.

This clonotype was detected ten times or more. V usage is TRBV29-1 and J usage is TRBJ2-5; D perhaps matches TRBD1 (6 bases). The CDR3 sequence is 12 residues long. Trimming cost V 6 bases and J 1 base, with 9 bases left between them. The germline V gene has CDR1 SQVTM and CDR2 ANQGSEA. In nucleotides, the CDR3 is TGCAGCGTAAACAGGGCCCAAGAGACCCAGTACTTC. Its translation: CSVNRAQETQYF.

Ten or more counts support this clonotype. This chain links TRBV6-6 with TRBJ2-1; TRBD2 aligns across 11 bases. With V trimmed by 6 bases and J by 4 bases, 5 bases remained unmatched. Per germline, CDR1 MNHNY and CDR2 SVGAGI (reference sequence). There are 15 residues in the CDR3. The CDR3 sequence: CASSSGTSGYNEQFF. The CDR3 nucleotides read TGTGCCAGCAGCTCCGGGACTAGCGGATACAATGAGCAGTTCTTC.

At least ten counts were recorded for this clonotype. The rearrangement joins TRBV5-1 to TRBJ1-1; D gene ambiguous. Between the trimmed V and J ends, which lost 0 bases and 1 base, there was a span of 10 bases. CDR3 length equals 15 residues. The V gene's germline CDR1 is SGHRS and CDR2 YFSETQ. CDR3 protein: CASSLEELRNTEAFF. The CDR3 coding sequence is TGCGCCAGCAGCTTGGAGGAGTTGAGGAACACTGAAGCTTTCTTT.

This clonotype was seen many times. The J gene is TRBJ1-1, the V gene TRBV28, with a tentative D call TRBD1 (5 bases). The CDR3 is made up of 14 amino acids. The V gene's germline CDR1 is MDHEN and CDR2 SYDVKM. V gave up 0 bases and J gave up 5 bases, with 10 bases separating them. In DNA form, the CDR3 reads TGTGCCAGCAGTTTATGGGGGGATTCGACTGAAGCTTTCTTT. Amino acid sequence: CASSLWGDSTEAFF.

This clonotype has more than one count but fewer than ten. The chain employs TRBV5-1 and TRBJ2-7; no clear D gene. The germline gives CDR1 SGHRS, CDR2 YFSETQ. CDR3 length: 13 residues. V was cut by 3 bases and J by 2 bases, with 9 bases left in between. CDR3 amino acids: CASSSTPTYEQYF. CDR3 coding DNA: TGCGCCAGCAGCTCGACCCCAACCTACGAGCAGTACTTC.

In this sample, this clonotype turned up many times. The chain recombines TRBV7-9 with TRBJ2-4; TRBD2 aligns across 7 bases. V trimming: 2 bases; J trimming: 6 bases; junction bases outside the gene matches: 16. The CDR3 runs 18 residues. CDR1 and CDR2 from the germline V gene are SEHNR and FQNEAQ (reference sequence). The CDR3 spells CASSLLRGGSGIPNIQYF. In DNA form, the CDR3 reads TGTGCCAGCAGCTTATTGCGCGGCGGCAGCGGGATCCCAAACATTCAGTACTTC.

This clonotype came up many times. This rearrangement joins TRBV20-1 to TRBJ2-7; TRBD2 matches 10 bases. V was clipped by 4 bases and J by 4 bases; unmatched bases: 7. The CDR3 sequence is 14 residues long. The germline V gene has CDR1 DFQATT and CDR2 SNEGSKA (reference sequence). This chain's CDR3 is CSATLAGVTYEQYF. CDR3 nucleotides: TGCAGTGCTACCCTAGCGGGAGTAACATACGAGCAGTACTTC.

This clonotype appeared many times. This chain links TRBV29-1 with TRBJ2-6; 7 positions agree with TRBD1. V was pared by 0 bases and J by 4 bases, with 3 bases of the junction left unmatched. Looked up from germline, CDR1 is SQVTM and CDR2 is ANQGSEA. The CDR3 contains 15 residues. This chain's CDR3 is CSVEDRGYGANVLTF. DNA of the CDR3: TGCAGCGTTGAAGACAGGGGGTACGGGGCCAACGTCCTGACTTTC.

This clonotype was seen at least ten times. The V call is TRBV3-1, the J call TRBJ2-1; 9 bases map to TRBD1. Germline trimming cut 4 bases from V and 5 bases from J; bases unmatched to any gene: 3. Germline V lookup: CDR1 LGHDT, CDR2 YNNKEL (reference sequence). CDR3 size: 14 residues. This chain's CDR3 is CASSLGQGHNEQFF. CDR3 DNA sequence: TGTGCCAGCAGCCTGGGACAGGGACACAATGAGCAGTTCTTC.

This clonotype was counted ten times or more. The chain links TRBV6-2 or TRBV6-3 to TRBJ2-7; D is undetermined. Germline lookup yields CDR1 MNHEY and CDR2 SVGEGT. CDR3 length: 13 residues. V lost 5 bases to trimming and J lost 0 bases, with 8 bases between them. The CDR3 region has the DNA TGTGCCAGCAGTCCTACAAGCTCCTACGAGCAGTACTTC. Translated: CASSPTSSYEQYF.